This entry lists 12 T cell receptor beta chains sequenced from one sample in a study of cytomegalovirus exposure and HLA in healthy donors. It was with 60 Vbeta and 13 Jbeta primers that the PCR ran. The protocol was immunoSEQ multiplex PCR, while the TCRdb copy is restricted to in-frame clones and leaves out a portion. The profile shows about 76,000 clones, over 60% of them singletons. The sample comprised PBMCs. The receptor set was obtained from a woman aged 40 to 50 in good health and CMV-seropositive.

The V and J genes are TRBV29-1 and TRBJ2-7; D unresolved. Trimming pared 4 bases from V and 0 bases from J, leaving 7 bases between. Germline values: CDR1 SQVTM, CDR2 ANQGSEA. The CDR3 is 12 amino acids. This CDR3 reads CSVAPSSYEQYF. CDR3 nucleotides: TGCAGCGTTGCGCCTAGCTCCTACGAGCAGTACTTC.

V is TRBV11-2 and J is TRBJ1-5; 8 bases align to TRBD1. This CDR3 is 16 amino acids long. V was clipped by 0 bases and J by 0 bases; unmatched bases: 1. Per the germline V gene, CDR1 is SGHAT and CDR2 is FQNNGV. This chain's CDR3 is CASSLEGQVSNQPQHF. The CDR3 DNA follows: TGTGCCAGCAGCTTAGAGGGACAGGTTAGCAATCAGCCCCAGCATTTT.

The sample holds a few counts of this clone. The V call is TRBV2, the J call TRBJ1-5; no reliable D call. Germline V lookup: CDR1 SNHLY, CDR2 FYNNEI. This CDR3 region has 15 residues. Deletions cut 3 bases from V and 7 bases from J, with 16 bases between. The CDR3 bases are TGTGCCAGCAGTGACCAGGAGGGTTACGGCCAGCCCCAGCATTTT. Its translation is CASSDQEGYGQPQHF.

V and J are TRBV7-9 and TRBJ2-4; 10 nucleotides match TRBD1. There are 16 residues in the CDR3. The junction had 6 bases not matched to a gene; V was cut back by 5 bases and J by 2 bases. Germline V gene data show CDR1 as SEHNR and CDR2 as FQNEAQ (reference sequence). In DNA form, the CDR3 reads TGTGCCAGCAGCACGACAGGGGGCGGATCCAAAAACATTCAGTACTTC. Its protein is CASSTTGGGSKNIQYF.

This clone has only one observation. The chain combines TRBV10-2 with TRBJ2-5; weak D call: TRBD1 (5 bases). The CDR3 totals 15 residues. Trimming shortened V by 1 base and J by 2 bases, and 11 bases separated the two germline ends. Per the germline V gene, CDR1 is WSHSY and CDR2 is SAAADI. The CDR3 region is CASSELTDGQETQYF. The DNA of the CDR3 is TGCGCCAGCAGTGAGTTGACAGATGGTCAAGAGACCCAGTACTTC.

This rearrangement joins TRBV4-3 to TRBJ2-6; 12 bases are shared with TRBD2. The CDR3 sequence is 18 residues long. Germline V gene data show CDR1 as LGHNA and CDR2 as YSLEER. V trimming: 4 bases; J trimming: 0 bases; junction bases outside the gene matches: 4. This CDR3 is CASSPGLAGPSGANVLTF. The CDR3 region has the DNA TGCGCCAGCAGCCCGGGACTAGCGGGCCCCTCTGGGGCCAACGTCCTGACTTTC.

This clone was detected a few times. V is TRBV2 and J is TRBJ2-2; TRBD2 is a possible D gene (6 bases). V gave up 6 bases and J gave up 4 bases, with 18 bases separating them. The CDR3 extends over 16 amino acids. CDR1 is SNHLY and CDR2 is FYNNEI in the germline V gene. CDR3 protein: CASRLGAQGLTGELFF. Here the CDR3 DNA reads TGTGCCAGCAGGCTAGGGGCGCAGGGACTCACCGGGGAGCTGTTTTTT.

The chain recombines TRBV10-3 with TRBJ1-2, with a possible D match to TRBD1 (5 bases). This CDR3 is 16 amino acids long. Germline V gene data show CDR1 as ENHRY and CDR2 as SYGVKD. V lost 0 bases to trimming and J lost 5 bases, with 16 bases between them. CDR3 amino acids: CAISESIVTEIYGYTF. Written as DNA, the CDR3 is TGTGCCATCAGTGAGTCGATCGTGACAGAGATATATGGCTACACCTTC.

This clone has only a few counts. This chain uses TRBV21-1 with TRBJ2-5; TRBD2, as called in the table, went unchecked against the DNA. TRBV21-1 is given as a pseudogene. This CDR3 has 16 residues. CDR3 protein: CASSKEQRLYQETQYF. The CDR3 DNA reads TGTGCCAGCAGCAAAGAGCAGCGGTTGTACCAAGAGACCCAGTACTTC.

The DNA of the CDR3 is TGCAGCGTTGTCGGTACAGGGAACACTGAAGCTTTCTTT. Translating it yields CSVVGTGNTEAFF. The genes are TRBV29-1 and TRBJ1-1, with D tentatively TRBD1 (5 bases). The germline V gene encodes CDR1 SQVTM and CDR2 ANQGSEA. CDR3 length: 13 amino acids. Trimming took 4 bases from V and 1 from J, leaving 10 bases between them.

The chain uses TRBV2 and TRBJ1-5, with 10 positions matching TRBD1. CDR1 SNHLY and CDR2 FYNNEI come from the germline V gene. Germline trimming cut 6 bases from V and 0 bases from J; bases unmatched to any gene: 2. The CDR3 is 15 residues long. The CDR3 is CASRGQGHSNQPQHF. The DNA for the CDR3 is TGTGCCAGCAGGGGACAGGGGCATAGCAATCAGCCCCAGCATTTT. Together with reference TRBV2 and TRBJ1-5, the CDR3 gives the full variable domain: EPEVTQTPSHQVTQMGQEVILRCVPISNHLYFYWYRQILGQKVEFLVSFYNNEISEKSEIFDDQFSVERPDGSNFTLKIRSTKLEDSAMYFCASRGQGHSNQPQHFGDGTRLSIL.

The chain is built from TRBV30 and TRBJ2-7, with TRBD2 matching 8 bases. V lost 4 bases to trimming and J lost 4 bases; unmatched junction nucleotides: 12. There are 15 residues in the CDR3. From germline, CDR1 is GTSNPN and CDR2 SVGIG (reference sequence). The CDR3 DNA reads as TGTGCCTGGAAGGGAGGGCTAGCGGGTGCATACGAGCAGTACTTC. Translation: CAWKGGLAGAYEQYF.